A selection of T cell receptor beta chains follows, all from one sample in a study of CD8+CD57+ T cells in acquired aplastic anemia. TCRdb re-analysed the reads in MiXCR, keeping a single row per CDR3 protein. Of roughly 80,000 distinct CDR3 sequences listed, 70% were seen once; the top ten hold approximately 80%. Sequencing input: sorted CD4+, CD8+, or CD8+CD57+ T cells (not recorded which) from PBMCs. Receptors originate from a human donor with aplastic anemia. Each CDR3 is given with its conserved first and last residue. Each record gives: J gene, clone size, V gene, D gene, CDR3 DNA, CDR3 protein. The D gene is left open where the match is weak. Clone size is given for some rows only: seen once, a few or many times, or a class if the clone is expanded.

j_call: TRBJ2-7
clone_size: once
v_call: TRBV29-1
d_call: TRBD1
cdr3_nt: TGCAGCGTGACGGGACAGGGCTACGAGCAGTACTTC
cdr3_aa: CSVTGQGYEQYF

j_call: TRBJ1-2
clone_size: many
v_call: TRBV5-8
d_call: TRBD1
cdr3_nt: TGTGCCAGCAGCTCCGCCGGGACAGAGATTTGGTATGGCTACACCTTC
cdr3_aa: CASSSAGTEIWYGYTF

j_call: TRBJ2-7
clone_size: -
v_call: TRBV2
d_call: TRBD1
cdr3_nt: TGTGCCAGCATTGGGACAGGGCGATCCTACGAGCAGTACTTC
cdr3_aa: CASIGTGRSYEQYF

j_call: TRBJ2-3
clone_size: once
v_call: TRBV11-1
d_call: -
cdr3_nt: TGTGCCAGCAGCTCGGACCTATCTAGCACAGATACTCAGTATTTT
cdr3_aa: CASSSDLSSTDTQYF

j_call: TRBJ2-7
clone_size: -
v_call: TRBV13
d_call: -
cdr3_nt: TGTGCCACTGCGGAAAACTACGAGCAGTACTTC
cdr3_aa: CATAENYEQYF

j_call: TRBJ1-2
clone_size: -
v_call: TRBV7-2
d_call: -
cdr3_nt: TGTGCCAGCAGCCCCCGCTGGACTACTGGCTACACCTTC
cdr3_aa: CASSPRWTTGYTF

j_call: TRBJ1-6
clone_size: -
v_call: TRBV9
d_call: -
cdr3_nt: TGTGCCAGCAGCGTAGCTACAGGGAATTCACCCCTCCACTTT
cdr3_aa: CASSVATGNSPLHF

j_call: TRBJ2-7
clone_size: once
v_call: TRBV20-1
d_call: -
cdr3_nt: TGCAGTGCTGAACGGGGCGGTGGATCCGAGCAGTACTTC
cdr3_aa: CSAERGGGSEQYF

j_call: TRBJ1-3
clone_size: -
v_call: TRBV10-3
d_call: -
cdr3_nt: TGTGCCGTCAGTGGGGGCCAGGGCTCTGGAAACACCATATATTTT
cdr3_aa: CAVSGGQGSGNTIYF

j_call: TRBJ2-5
clone_size: once
v_call: TRBV5-1
d_call: TRBD2
cdr3_nt: TGCGCCAGCAGCTGGGAGGGGCGGCAAGAGACCCAGTACTTC
cdr3_aa: CASSWEGRQETQYF

j_call: TRBJ2-7
clone_size: -
v_call: TRBV5-1
d_call: -
cdr3_nt: TGCGCCAGCAGCTCTGACAGGCTAACCTACGAGCAGTACTTC
cdr3_aa: CASSSDRLTYEQYF

j_call: TRBJ2-7
clone_size: once
v_call: TRBV9
d_call: TRBD1
cdr3_nt: TGTGCCAGCAGCGTCACAGGGGAAGTAATCGACGAGCAGTACTTC
cdr3_aa: CASSVTGEVIDEQYF

j_call: TRBJ1-6
clone_size: -
v_call: TRBV20-1
d_call: TRBD1
cdr3_nt: TGCAGTGCTAGAGCCCAGGGGACAGGAGATTCACCCCTCCACTTT
cdr3_aa: CSARAQGTGDSPLHF

j_call: TRBJ2-5
clone_size: -
v_call: TRBV2
d_call: TRBD1
cdr3_nt: TGTGCCAGCAGAGGACAGGGGGTAGGGGAGACCCAGTACTTC
cdr3_aa: CASRGQGVGETQYF

j_call: TRBJ1-2
clone_size: -
v_call: TRBV10-3
d_call: TRBD1
cdr3_nt: TGTGCCATCCGGGACAGGGAGGGGGATGGCTATGGCTACACCTTC
cdr3_aa: CAIRDREGDGYGYTF

j_call: TRBJ2-1
clone_size: -
v_call: TRBV15
d_call: -
cdr3_nt: TGTGCCACCAGCAGAGATGCGGGATCCTACAATGAGCAGTTCTTC
cdr3_aa: CATSRDAGSYNEQFF

j_call: TRBJ2-3
clone_size: -
v_call: TRBV2
d_call: TRBD1
cdr3_nt: TGTGCCAGCCAAACAGGGGAAGCAGATACGCAGTATTTT
cdr3_aa: CASQTGEADTQYF

j_call: TRBJ2-7
clone_size: -
v_call: TRBV12-3/TRBV12-4
d_call: -
cdr3_nt: TGTGCCAGCAGTTTACGCCGGACCAGCGACGAGCAGTACTTC
cdr3_aa: CASSLRRTSDEQYF

j_call: TRBJ1-1
clone_size: many
v_call: TRBV16
d_call: -
cdr3_nt: TGTGCCAGCAGCCAGGGTACGAACACTGAAGCTTTCTTT
cdr3_aa: CASSQGTNTEAFF

j_call: TRBJ1-3
clone_size: few
v_call: TRBV15
d_call: -
cdr3_nt: TGTGCCACCAGCGGAGTGATGCGAGGAAACACCATATATTTT
cdr3_aa: CATSGVMRGNTIYF

j_call: TRBJ2-7
clone_size: -
v_call: TRBV24-1
d_call: -
cdr3_nt: TGTGCCACCAGTGAAGACAGCCACGAGCAGTACTTC
cdr3_aa: CATSEDSHEQYF

j_call: TRBJ2-7
clone_size: -
v_call: TRBV25-1
d_call: -
cdr3_nt: TGTGCCAGCAGTGGGAGGGCCTACGAGCAGTACTTC
cdr3_aa: CASSGRAYEQYF

j_call: TRBJ1-1
clone_size: -
v_call: TRBV7-9
d_call: TRBD1
cdr3_nt: TGTGCCAGCAGTCGACAGGGGGTCAATGAAGCTTTCTTT
cdr3_aa: CASSRQGVNEAFF

j_call: TRBJ2-1
clone_size: -
v_call: TRBV12-3/TRBV12-4
d_call: -
cdr3_nt: TGTGCCAGCAGTTTAGGCCCGGGGGCGCGGAATGAGCAGTTCTTC
cdr3_aa: CASSLGPGARNEQFF

j_call: TRBJ1-2
clone_size: few
v_call: TRBV7-9
d_call: -
cdr3_nt: TGTGCCAGCAGCTTAAGGGGGATATATGGCTACACCTTC
cdr3_aa: CASSLRGIYGYTF

j_call: TRBJ2-5
clone_size: -
v_call: TRBV24-1
d_call: -
cdr3_nt: TGTGCCACCAGTGACCTAAGGGGCTTTGGGCAGTACTTC
cdr3_aa: CATSDLRGFGQYF

j_call: TRBJ2-3
clone_size: -
v_call: TRBV20-1
d_call: -
cdr3_nt: TGCAGTGCTGCCGCCCCTAGCACAGGTACGCAGTATTTT
cdr3_aa: CSAAAPSTGTQYF

j_call: TRBJ1-4
clone_size: -
v_call: TRBV11-2
d_call: -
cdr3_nt: TGTGCCAGCAGCTTGGGCCGTGGGAGGGTGGAAGAAAAACTGTTTTTT
cdr3_aa: CASSLGRGRVEEKLFF

j_call: TRBJ2-1
clone_size: -
v_call: TRBV24-1
d_call: -
cdr3_nt: TGTGCCACCGAAGACAGCAATGAGCAGTTCTTC
cdr3_aa: CATEDSNEQFF

j_call: TRBJ1-2
clone_size: once
v_call: TRBV9
d_call: -
cdr3_nt: TGTGCCAGCAGCGTAGCTCCAGGTTCGCTGATCTATGGCTACACCTTC
cdr3_aa: CASSVAPGSLIYGYTF

j_call: TRBJ1-1
clone_size: -
v_call: TRBV15
d_call: -
cdr3_nt: TGTGCCACCAGCCCCCCAAAGGGGAGCACTGAAGCTTTCTTT
cdr3_aa: CATSPPKGSTEAFF